Below, 28 T cell receptor beta chains from the same sample are listed, as sequenced in a study of beta chain features in type 1 diabetes (dated by TCRdb to the late 2010s). The study at large found these results: A moderate but significant shortening of TCRB CDR3 length was observed in type 1 diabetes patients in all four CD4+ subsets.

To prepare the library, the immunoSEQ multiplex PCR assay was applied. The High Capacity cDNA Reverse Transcription Kit was used to reverse transcribe all of the isolated RNA, meaning that expressed TCRB transcripts were what got sequenced. TCRdb limited this immuneACCESS table to in-frame rearrangements with V and J called. A share of clones is missing; checked studies link under half to unresolved V genes, and the rest is unexplained. The sample table contains some 640,000 clones; only one count was recorded for over 12% of them. 0.03% to 0.045% of the sample is taken by the ten largest. Their recognized antigens are unknown. The material sequenced was naive CD4+ T cells from blood. In light of the paper, this sample's cell subset or site label describes: true naive CD4+ T cells. These receptors all stem from a man aged 18 to 29 with type 1 diabetes.

CDR3 amino acids: CASSPGGKPYEQYF. In DNA form, the CDR3 reads TGTGCCAGCAGCCCCGGCGGGAAACCATACGAGCAGTACTTC. The rearrangement joins TRBV6-5 to TRBJ2-7; weak D call: TRBD2 (6 bases). Germline assignment: CDR1 MNHEY and CDR2 SVGAGI. V shed 6 bases and J shed 4 bases, with 16 bases lying between them. The CDR3 runs 14 residues.

In its sample, this clone was seen a few times. The rearrangement uses TRBV9 and TRBJ2-7; TRBD1 or TRBD2 may be the D gene (5 bases each). Germline values: CDR1 SGDLS, CDR2 YYNGEE. Trimming took off 1 base at V and 0 bases at J, with 11 bases between the two ends. CDR3 length equals 15 residues. The CDR3 reads CASSVTPGLSYEQYF. DNA of the CDR3: TGTGCCAGCAGCGTAACACCGGGGCTCTCCTACGAGCAGTACTTC. The whole variable domain, remainder taken from reference TRBV9 and TRBJ2-7, is DSGVTQTPKHLITATGQRVTLRCSPRSGDLSVYWYQQSLDQGLQFLIQYYNGEERAKGNILERFSAQQFPDLHSELNLSSLELGDSALYFCASSVTPGLSYEQYFGPGTRLTVT.

The V gene is TRBV7-2, the J gene TRBJ2-3; 8 nucleotides line up with TRBD2. V lost 2 bases and J lost 5; bases outside the gene matches: 6. The CDR3 runs 15 residues. Germline V gene lookup returns CDR1 SGHTA and CDR2 FQGNSA. CDR3 coding DNA: TGTGCCAGCAGCTTATACGGGGGGGCCGGAGATACGCAGTATTTT. Protein sequence: CASSLYGGAGDTQYF.

The V and J genes are TRBV25-1 and TRBJ1-2; D might be TRBD1 (6 bases). There are 12 residues in the CDR3. Trimming took off 6 bases at V and 8 bases at J, with 13 bases between the two ends. Germline V CDR1 and CDR2: MGHDK, SYGVNS. The CDR3 sequence is CASRQGQHGYTF. CDR3 DNA sequence: TGTGCCAGCAGACAGGGCCAGCACGGCTACACCTTC.

This clone was detected a few times. The chain carries TRBV30 and TRBJ1-5, with D possibly being TRBD1 (6 bases). The CDR3 extends over 15 amino acids. CDR1 is GTSNPN and CDR2 is SVGIG in the germline V gene (reference sequence). The V end was cut by 2 bases, the J end by 0 bases, with 11 bases between. The CDR3 region is CAWSSDRNSNQPQHF. For the CDR3, the DNA is TGTGCCTGGAGTTCTGACAGGAATAGCAATCAGCCCCAGCATTTT. The full variable domain, its missing parts supplied by reference TRBV30 and TRBJ1-5, is SQTIHQWPATLVQPVGSPLSLECTVEGTSNPNLYWYRQAAGRGLQLLFYSVGIGQISSEVPQNLSASRPQDRQFILSSKKLLLSDSGFYLCAWSSDRNSNQPQHFGDGTRLSIL.

Only a few counts were recorded for this clone. This rearrangement joins TRBV7-9 to TRBJ2-6; the D is unclear. Trimming pared 7 bases from V and 1 base from J, leaving 11 bases between. The CDR3 spans 15 residues. Germline V gene sequence: CDR1 SEHNR, CDR2 FQNEAQ (reference sequence). The CDR3 nucleotides are TGTGCCAGCACTAACCAAGAGTCTGGGGCCAACGTCCTGACTTTC. Its protein product is CASTNQESGANVLTF. Filled out from reference TRBV7-9 and TRBJ2-6, the complete variable domain reads DTGVSQNPRHKITKRGQNVTFRCDPISEHNRLYWYRQTLGQGPEFLTYFQNEAQLEKSRLLSDRFSAERPKGSFSTLEIQRTEQGDSAMYLCASTNQESGANVLTFGAGSRLTVL.

This clone occurred a few times. Other DNA sequences within the sample encode an identical CDR3. The chain couples TRBV9 to TRBJ1-2; 9 bases fit TRBD1. The CDR3 totals 14 residues. From germline, CDR1 is SGDLS and CDR2 YYNGEE. The J segment lost 3 bases and the V segment lost 0 bases, leaving 0 bases of the junction unmatched. CDR3 sequence reads: CASSVGQGDYGYTF. The CDR3 region has the DNA TGTGCCAGCAGCGTAGGACAGGGGGACTATGGCTACACCTTC.

V is TRBV7-2 and J is TRBJ1-2; the D gene is possibly TRBD1 (5 bases). This CDR3 is built from 14 residues. From germline, CDR1 is SGHTA and CDR2 FQGNSA. Deletions cut 5 bases from V and 0 bases from J, with 10 bases between. CDR3 DNA sequence: TGTGCCAGCAGCGAAGACAGAGCTAACTATGGCTACACCTTC. It specifies CASSEDRANYGYTF. The complete variable domain, with remaining parts taken from reference TRBV7-2 and TRBJ1-2, reads GAGVSQSPSNKVTEKGKDVELRCDPISGHTALYWYRQSLGQGLEFLIYFQGNSAPDKSGLPSDRFSAERTGGSVSTLTIQRTQQEDSAVYLCASSEDRANYGYTFGSGTRLTVV.

This clone was seen more than once but under ten times. This chain links TRBV7-2 with TRBJ2-7; 7 bases match TRBD1. This CDR3 is built from 14 residues. CDR1 is SGHTA and CDR2 is FQGNSA in the germline V gene. V was clipped by 5 bases and J by 7 bases; unmatched bases: 11. This chain's CDR3 is CASSQGQSLREQYF. The DNA for the CDR3 is TGTGCCAGCAGCCAGGGACAGTCTCTTAGAGAGCAGTACTTC.

The chain joins TRBV2 to TRBJ2-2; 7 nucleotides agree with TRBD1. Unmatched junction bases numbered 5, after V lost 6 bases and J lost 1 base. In germline, CDR1 is SNHLY, CDR2 FYNNEI. The CDR3 is made up of 15 amino acids. The CDR3 nucleotides read TGTGCCAGCAGCCGGGACAGTGAGAACACCGGGGAGCTGTTTTTT. Protein product: CASSRDSENTGELFF.

The rearrangement links TRBV30 to TRBJ2-7, with 7 bases that match TRBD1. The V and J ends lost 0 bases and 4 bases, in that order; junction bases with no gene match: 3. The CDR3 consists of 13 residues. CDR1 GTSNPN and CDR2 SVGIG come from the germline V gene (reference sequence). CDR3 bases: TGTGCCTGGAGTGTACAGGGGAGATACGAGCAGTACTTC. The encoded protein is CAWSVQGRYEQYF.

This clone was counted a few times. The chain has TRBV28 and TRBJ2-1; TRBD1 might be the D (6 bases). Germline V gene data show CDR1 as MDHEN and CDR2 as SYDVKM. The V end was cut by 2 bases, the J end by 6 bases, with 11 bases between. The CDR3 runs 14 residues. The CDR3 DNA follows: TGTGCCAGCAGTTTAGAGGGGGACCGCAATGAGCAGTTCTTC. Its translation: CASSLEGDRNEQFF.

This clone was observed a few times. Other DNA variants within this sample encode the same CDR3. The chain is built from TRBV28 and TRBJ2-7, with D unclear. The CDR3 is made up of 12 amino acids. The germline V and J ends were trimmed by 5 bases and 2 bases, with 7 bases remaining between them. Germline V gene lookup returns CDR1 MDHEN and CDR2 SYDVKM. The CDR3 DNA is TGTGCCAGCAGTCTCGCTACCTACGAGCAGTACTTC. Its translation: CASSLATYEQYF.

The rearrangement uses TRBV5-6 and TRBJ2-7, with a weak D call TRBD2 (6 bases). The ends were cut back, 4 bases at V and 12 bases at J, with 14 bases in the middle. The CDR3 runs to 11 residues. Per the germline V gene, CDR1 is SGHDT and CDR2 is YYEEEE. This CDR3 is CASSLGGNWYF. In DNA, the CDR3 is TGTGCCAGCAGCCTGGGCGGGAACTGGTACTTC.

J is TRBJ1-1 and V is TRBV7-2, with D unclear. The CDR3 spans 13 residues. Germline CDR1 and CDR2: SGHTA and FQGNSA. V lost 4 bases, J lost 9 bases, and 15 bases lay in between. For the CDR3, the DNA is TGTGCCAGCAGCTCGGATCAACAAGGAAAAGCTTTCTTT. Amino acid sequence: CASSSDQQGKAFF.

This chain joins TRBV5-4 and TRBJ2-2; D not resolved. V lost 0 bases, J lost 6 bases, and 12 bases lay in between. The germline gives CDR1 SGHNT, CDR2 YYREEE (reference sequence). The length of the CDR3 is 15 residues. For the CDR3, the DNA is TGTGCCAGCAGCTTGGCCGGAAGGAGAGCCGGGGAGCTGTTTTTT. Its protein product is CASSLAGRRAGELFF.

There are a few counts of this clone. The V gene is TRBV18, the J gene TRBJ2-7; unclear D gene. Deletions cut 6 bases from V and 1 base from J, with 13 bases between. This CDR3 has 14 residues. Germline V gene data show CDR1 as KGHSH and CDR2 as LQKENI. The CDR3 coding sequence is TGTGCCAGCTCCGAAGGTATGATTTCCTACGAGCAGTACTTC. It codes for CASSEGMISYEQYF. Full variable domain (outside the CDR3, taken from reference TRBV18 and TRBJ2-7): NAGVMQNPRHLVRRRGQEARLRCSPMKGHSHVYWYRQLPEEGLKFMVYLQKENIIDESGMPKERFSAEFPKEGPSILRIQQVVRGDSAAYFCASSEGMISYEQYFGPGTRLTVT.

This clone was observed a handful of times. The chain recombines TRBV7-2 with TRBJ2-6, with a weak D call TRBD1 (6 bases). V was shortened by 3 bases and J by 2 bases, with 8 bases between the two germline ends. The CDR3 length is 15 residues. CDR1 and CDR2 from the germline V gene are SGHTA and FQGNSA. CDR3: CASSFAGAGANVLTF. Here the CDR3 DNA reads TGTGCCAGCAGCTTCGCAGGGGCTGGGGCCAACGTCCTGACTTTC.

The chain recombines TRBV19 with TRBJ2-2; 7 positions match TRBD1. The ends lost 5 bases at V and 9 bases at J; junction bases unmatched: 12. The germline V gene encodes CDR1 LNHDA and CDR2 SQIVND (reference sequence). This CDR3 is 15 amino acids long. DNA of the CDR3: TGTGCCAGTAGTCCATCCGGGACAGCTTACCGGGAGCTGTTTTTT. Translation gives CASSPSGTAYRELFF.

This chain's CDR3 is CASSPYRGDTQYF. The CDR3 nucleotides read TGTGCCAGCTCACCATACAGGGGTGATACGCAGTATTTT. V is TRBV18 and J is TRBJ2-3; TRBD1 aligns across 7 bases. The CDR3 covers 13 residues. Trimming took 2 bases from V and 6 from J; bases not matched to a gene: 2. The V gene's germline CDR1 is KGHSH and CDR2 LQKENI.

In its sample, this clone was seen a few times. Different DNA sequences within this sample yield the same CDR3. The J gene is TRBJ2-2, the V gene TRBV9; D unclear. Trimming pared 0 bases from V and 0 bases from J, leaving 3 bases between. Germline V gives CDR1 SGDLS, CDR2 YYNGEE. The CDR3 consists of 14 residues. The CDR3 sequence: CASSVVPNTGELFF. The CDR3 DNA reads as TGTGCCAGCAGCGTAGTCCCGAACACCGGGGAGCTGTTTTTT.

V gene TRBV29-1 combines with J gene TRBJ2-5; D gene uncertain. Trimming took 0 bases from V and 4 from J, leaving 6 bases between them. The length of the CDR3 is 12 residues. Per germline, CDR1 SQVTM and CDR2 ANQGSEA. CDR3 loop: CSVEELGETQYF. CDR3 DNA sequence: TGCAGCGTTGAAGAGCTGGGAGAGACCCAGTACTTC.

This clone showed up just a few times. The gene calls are TRBV4-1 and TRBJ2-7, with D possibly being TRBD2 (5 bases). The V end was cut by 2 bases, the J end by 1 base, with 18 bases between. CDR1 is MGHRA and CDR2 is YSYEKL in the germline V gene. The CDR3 is 17 residues long. CDR3 DNA sequence: TGCGCCAGCAGCCAAACCTTAAGCCGGGATCCGTCCTACGAGCAGTACTTC. As protein: CASSQTLSRDPSYEQYF.

This chain connects TRBV30 to TRBJ1-3; TRBD1 might be the D (6 bases). This CDR3 region has 15 residues. Trimming left V 4 bases short and J 4 bases short, with 17 bases between. Germline CDR1 GTSNPN, CDR2 SVGIG (reference sequence). Written as DNA, the CDR3 is TGTGCCTGGACCCTTGGGGGGGCGCAGGGAAACACCATATATTTT. Its translation is CAWTLGGAQGNTIYF.

The J gene is TRBJ2-7, the V gene TRBV5-1; 8 positions match TRBD1. CDR3 length equals 16 residues. Germline V lookup: CDR1 SGHRS, CDR2 YFSETQ. V gave up 2 bases and J gave up 3 bases; unmatched junction bases: 10. DNA for the CDR3: TGCGCCAGCAGCTTCACTATTCCGGGACAGGACTACGAGCAGTACTTC. Protein: CASSFTIPGQDYEQYF.

J is TRBJ2-7 and V is TRBV6-6, with D uncertain. CDR3 length: 14 residues. V lost 7 bases to trimming and J lost 3 bases, with 16 bases between them. Per the germline V gene, CDR1 is MNHNY and CDR2 is SVGAGI (reference sequence). The CDR3 coding sequence is TGTGCCAGCATTCCATCGGACGCAAACTACGAGCAGTACTTC. This encodes CASIPSDANYEQYF.

This clone was counted between two and nine times. The gene calls are TRBV9 and TRBJ2-5; TRBD1 might be the D (5 bases). The CDR3 sequence is 14 residues long. Between the trimmed V and J ends, which lost 3 bases and 4 bases, there was a span of 13 bases. Looked up from germline, CDR1 is SGDLS and CDR2 is YYNGEE. The CDR3 reads CASSGGPRGETQYF. CDR3 in DNA: TGTGCCAGCAGCGGGGGCCCTAGAGGAGAGACCCAGTACTTC.

CDR3 bases: TGTGCCAGCAGCTTAGGACAGCCCATGTCTCATGAGCAGTTCTTC. Its protein is CASSLGQPMSHEQFF. The J gene is TRBJ2-1, the V gene TRBV9, with D perhaps matching TRBD1 (6 bases). This CDR3 has 15 residues. V lost 4 bases to trimming and J lost 8 bases, with 19 bases between them. CDR1 and CDR2 from the germline V gene are SGDLS and YYNGEE.